This T cell receptor (beta chain) was documented in a study of cytomegalovirus exposure and HLA in healthy donors. For the study at large: Earlier work reported about 110 million unique TCR beta sequences from about 180 million T cells. General study points: It was reportedly the case that the classifier diagnosed cytomegalovirus status with high specificity and sensitivity.

As for this clone: Its antigen is unidentified.

PCR employed 60 Vbeta and 13 Jbeta primers. The table came from immunoSEQ multiplex PCR; TCRdb's copy has only in-frame clones and leaves some out. The table lists 95,000 to 150,000 clones, 70% to 80% of them singletons. Germline loops: CDR1 SGHTA, CDR2 FQGNSA. CDR3 length equals 16 residues. V was trimmed by 3 bases and J by 3 bases, leaving 12 bases between them. The sequencing sample was made of PBMCs. The chain links TRBV7-2 to TRBJ1-6; TRBD1 might be the D (5 bases). The origin of this receptor is a woman aged 40 to 50 in good health and CMV-seropositive. CDR3 amino acids: CASSLTAIFYNSPLHF. Here the CDR3 DNA reads TGTGCCAGCAGCTTGACAGCGATCTTCTATAATTCACCCCTCCACTTT.